The 20 T cell receptor beta chains listed next were all sequenced from one sample in a study of T cell repertoires in cytomegalovirus infection. From the reads, TCRdb called clonotypes with MiXCR, one entry per CDR3 protein. The sample has about 260,000 distinct CDR3 sequences, 9.1% seen once. The source material was PBMCs. These receptors were obtained from a human donor in good health (CMV status not recorded). Some clones in this sample may be carry-over from other donors' samples.

In its sample, this clonotype was seen once. This may arise from a read error, as a much more abundant clone is one base away. The gene calls are TRBV19 and TRBJ1-1; D gene ambiguous. V was cut by 3 bases and J by 0 bases, with 5 bases left in between. This CDR3 region has 13 residues. CDR1 and CDR2 (germline): LNHDA, SQIVND (reference sequence). CDR3 DNA sequence: TGTGCCAGTAGTATCGCGATGAACACTGAAGCTTTCTTT. It translates to CASSIAMNTEAFF.

As to this clonotype: Since a much larger clone is just one base distant, this may be a read error. V and J are TRBV12-5 and TRBJ1-2; 8 nucleotides agree with TRBD1. The length of the CDR3 is 12 residues. Germline CDR1 LGHNT, CDR2 FRNRAP. This CDR3 is CTSGRTGNGYTF. The DNA for the CDR3 is TGTACTAGTGGTAGGACAGGGAATGGCTACACCTTC.

There are many counts of this clonotype. The J gene is TRBJ1-6, the V gene TRBV12-3 or TRBV12-4; TRBD1 matches 8 bases. After removal of 6 bases from V and 9 bases from J, the junction contained 10 bases not matched to a gene. The CDR3 loop spans 15 amino acids. The CDR3: CASRRGQGSVSPLHF. In DNA form, the CDR3 reads TGTGCCAGCAGGCGCGGACAGGGAAGTGTTTCACCCCTCCACTTT.

This clonotype was observed once. A clone one base away is much larger, so this may be a read error. The chain has TRBV6-5 and TRBJ1-4; D unresolved. The CDR3 spans 12 residues. Trimming left V 6 bases short and J 5 bases short, with 7 bases between. Germline loops: CDR1 MNHEY, CDR2 SVGAGI. CDR3 sequence reads: CASSRRNEKLFF. The CDR3 DNA reads TGTGCCAGCAGCCGGAGAAATGAAAAACTGTTTTTT.

This clonotype has ten or more counts. The chain is built from TRBV7-2 and TRBJ2-7, with unresolved D. V lost 4 bases and J lost 5, with 9 bases in between. Germline loops: CDR1 SGHTA, CDR2 FQGNSA. The CDR3 length is 12 residues. The DNA of the CDR3 is TGTGCCAGCAGCTCACACGGAGACGAGCAGTACTTC. It translates to CASSSHGDEQYF. Full variable domain (remainder filled in from reference TRBV7-2 and TRBJ2-7): GAGVSQSPSNKVTEKGKDVELRCDPISGHTALYWYRQSLGQGLEFLIYFQGNSAPDKSGLPSDRFSAERTGGSVSTLTIQRTQQEDSAVYLCASSSHGDEQYFGPGTRLTVT.

This clonotype occurred a few times. The rearrangement links TRBV19 to TRBJ2-7, with 9 bases lining up with TRBD1. CDR1 and CDR2 from the germline V gene are LNHDA and SQIVND (reference sequence). The junction had 3 bases not matched to a gene; V was cut back by 3 bases and J by 3 bases. The CDR3 length is 14 residues. The CDR3 loop reads CASSMGTGYYEQYF. CDR3 coding DNA: TGTGCCAGTAGTATGGGGACAGGGTACTACGAGCAGTACTTC.

This clonotype was seen only a few times. The rearrangement links TRBV5-1 to TRBJ1-1; tentative D call: TRBD1 (5 bases). CDR3 length: 15 residues. CDR1 is SGHRS and CDR2 is YFSETQ in the germline V gene. V lost 3 bases, J lost 0 bases, and 12 bases lay in between. In DNA form, the CDR3 reads TGCGCCAGCAGCTCGACGGCGGGGGTGAACACTGAAGCTTTCTTT. Translation gives CASSSTAGVNTEAFF.

This sequence joins TRBV20-1 and TRBJ1-1, with 8 bases aligning to TRBD1. The V gene's germline CDR1 is DFQATT and CDR2 SNEGSKA (reference sequence). This CDR3 contains 14 residues. The J segment lost 1 base and the V segment lost 5 bases, leaving 6 bases of the junction unmatched. The DNA for the CDR3 is TGCAGTGCTGTTGCCGGGACAGGGAACACTGAAGCTTTCTTT. As protein: CSAVAGTGNTEAFF.

The chain combines TRBV7-6 with TRBJ2-1, with TRBD2 matching over 9 bases. V dropped 3 bases and J dropped 5; count of bases not matched to a gene: 5. The CDR3 runs to 15 residues. Germline lookup yields CDR1 SGHVS and CDR2 FNYEAQ. The DNA of the CDR3 is TGTGCCAGCAGCTTCGGGACTAGCAGCGACAATGAGCAGTTCTTC. This translates into CASSFGTSSDNEQFF. The whole variable domain, filled in from reference TRBV7-6 and TRBJ2-1, reads GAGVSQSPRYKVTKRGQDVALRCDPISGHVSLYWYRQALGQGPEFLTYFNYEAQQDKSGLPNDRFSAERPEGSISTLTIQRTEQRDSAMYRCASSFGTSSDNEQFFGPGTRLTVL.

The table lists this clonotype with a few counts. V gene TRBV20-1 combines with J gene TRBJ2-3, with TRBD2 identical over 12 bases. The CDR3 consists of 15 residues. Germline V gene sequence: CDR1 DFQATT, CDR2 SNEGSKA (reference sequence). V shed 5 bases and J 0 bases; nucleotides not matched to a gene: 3. DNA for the CDR3: TGCAGTGCTGGACTAGCGGGGTCTAGCACAGATACGCAGTATTTT. Protein product: CSAGLAGSSTDTQYF.

This clonotype was counted ten times or more. The rearrangement uses TRBV7-2 and TRBJ2-1; 9 positions match TRBD2. The CDR3 has 17 residues. Trimming took 5 bases from V and 10 from J; bases not matched to a gene: 18. Germline V lookup: CDR1 SGHTA, CDR2 FQGNSA. The CDR3 here is CASSRPPPGLAGVEQFF. CDR3 in DNA: TGTGCCAGCAGCCGACCCCCTCCCGGGTTAGCGGGGGTAGAGCAGTTCTTC.

In its sample, this clonotype was seen many times. V gene TRBV7-2 combines with J gene TRBJ1-5, with TRBD1 as a possible D gene (5 bases). In germline, CDR1 is SGHTA, CDR2 FQGNSA. The V end was cut by 3 bases, the J end by 4 bases, with 13 bases between. The CDR3 sequence is 15 residues long. The CDR3 DNA is TGTGCCAGCAGCTTTCCGGGACGGCCTAATCAGCCCCAGCATTTT. It translates to CASSFPGRPNQPQHF.

This clonotype was seen repeatedly, ten times or more. The J gene is TRBJ2-2, the V gene TRBV19; no firm D call. Germline CDR1 LNHDA, CDR2 SQIVND (reference sequence). There are 13 residues in the CDR3. The V and J ends lost 7 bases and 7 bases respectively, with 13 bases between them. CDR3 coding DNA: TGTGCCAGTACCACCAGCGCTGGCGGGGAGCTGTTTTTT. Protein product: CASTTSAGGELFF.

The CDR3 loop is CSVEPGFRGGETQYF. The CDR3 DNA reads TGCAGCGTTGAACCCGGTTTTAGGGGGGGAGAGACCCAGTACTTC. This rearrangement joins TRBV29-1 to TRBJ2-5, with D tentatively TRBD2 (7 bases). The CDR3 is 15 residues long. Deletions cut 2 bases from V and 4 bases from J, with 17 bases between. Germline values: CDR1 SQVTM, CDR2 ANQGSEA.

This clonotype was picked up many times. The V and J genes are TRBV4-3 and TRBJ1-2, with TRBD1 identical over 7 bases. This CDR3 contains 15 residues. Germline CDR1 and CDR2: LGHNA and YSLEER. V was pared by 4 bases and J by 1 base, with 6 bases of the junction left unmatched. In DNA, the CDR3 is TGCGCCAGCAGCCCTCGGACAGGAGTTAACTATGGCTACACCTTC. It yields the protein CASSPRTGVNYGYTF.

This clonotype was seen repeatedly, ten times or more. The chain couples TRBV7-2 to TRBJ2-7; D gene ambiguous. The CDR3 totals 12 residues. V was trimmed by 5 bases and J by 4 bases, leaving 9 bases between them. Germline assignment: CDR1 SGHTA and CDR2 FQGNSA. The CDR3 bases are TGTGCCAGCAGCCAAACTCGATACGAGCAGTACTTC. Amino acid sequence: CASSQTRYEQYF.

This clonotype was recorded at least ten times. CDR3 residues: CASSPDVGFAGGEQFF. CDR3 coding DNA: TGTGCCAGCAGCCCGGACGTAGGATTCGCGGGTGGTGAGCAGTTCTTC. The V gene is TRBV7-2, the J gene TRBJ2-1; possible D gene TRBD2, 5 bases. The CDR3 is 16 amino acids. Germline-derived CDR1 and CDR2 are SGHTA and FQGNSA. The V end was cut by 5 bases, the J end by 9 bases, with 23 bases between.

This clonotype was observed a few times. The rearrangement joins TRBV28 to TRBJ1-2; no definite D call. Germline loops: CDR1 MDHEN, CDR2 SYDVKM. The CDR3 is 15 amino acids. The V and J ends lost 1 base and 5 bases respectively, with 14 bases between them. The CDR3 coding sequence is TGTGCCAGCAGTTTATATAGGGTGGTAGAGTATGGCTACACCTTC. This gives the protein CASSLYRVVEYGYTF.

This clonotype was recorded many times. V gene TRBV12-3 or TRBV12-4 combines with J gene TRBJ1-2; possibly TRBD1 for D (5 bases). CDR3 size: 13 residues. V was cut by 5 bases and J by 7 bases, with 14 bases left in between. CDR3 loop: CASSEIGEGGYTF. The CDR3, as DNA: TGTGCCAGCAGTGAGATAGGGGAGGGTGGCTACACCTTC.

This clonotype has at least ten counts. V gene TRBV20-1 combines with J gene TRBJ1-1; D is unclear. This CDR3 is 13 amino acids long. Germline CDR1 reads DFQATT; CDR2 reads SNEGSKA (reference sequence). V lost 3 bases and J lost 0, with 8 bases in between. The CDR3 nucleotides are TGCAGTGCTAGTCACACCGTGAACACTGAAGCTTTCTTT. This gives the protein CSASHTVNTEAFF.